The TCR beta chain described here comes from a study of PD-L1 blockade in urothelial cancer (dated by TCRdb to about 2017). Turning to the overall study: All patients started therapy in the mid-2010s and received atezolizumab 1,200 mg intravenously every 3 weeks. The study was an exploratory multi-omic analysis of somatic, immune and clinical correlates of response to PD-L1 blockade with atezolizumab in urothelial cancer. In the same patients, whole exome sequencing and RNA sequencing of pretreatment tumors were performed in addition to TCR sequencing. A median of around 150,000 T cells and approximately 86,000 unique TCRs was obtained from blood samples, and a median clonality of approximately 0.086 was observed. Pretreatment tumor samples, along with matched peripheral blood collected serially before and after atezolizumab treatment, underwent TCR sequencing. Nine patients achieved durable clinical benefit and 20 did not. About 85% of the roughly 29 patients were males with bladder-origin urothelial cancer, and about 65% of the roughly 30 reported a prior smoking history. Durable clinical benefit was defined as a progression-free survival longer than 6 months, and TCR features were additionally tested against progression-free survival and overall survival. Blood samples were analyzed 3 weeks after the start of treatment (second dose) and 6 weeks after the start of treatment. Pretreatment blood TCR-seq was available for nearly 30 patients, at least one posttreatment blood collection was obtained for 25 or so patients, and tumor TCR-seq was available for 25 or so patients. An ECOG performance status of 0 or 1 was recorded for the patients, and 0 to 3 prior chemotherapy regimens had been received by the patients. The paper as a whole reports these results and caveats: At 3 weeks after the start of treatment, tumor-associated TCR clones in peripheral blood had expanded more in patients with durable benefit (n ≈ 20, p = 0.022). Improved progression-free and overall survival was associated with having pretreatment peripheral blood TCR clonality below the median. Because of the small sample size (n ≈ 31) and the many exploratory analyses performed, the results are intended to be regarded as hypothesis-generating.

The sample's time point label, decoded: peripheral blood 6 weeks after treatment start. A cohort of approximately 31 patients with locally advanced or metastatic urothelial carcinoma, treated at Memorial Sloan Kettering on a trial protocol, was included. Peripheral blood mononuclear cells were collected from each patient pretreatment and during treatment, giving between 1 and 8 total time points per patient. The Qiagen DNeasy Blood extraction kit was used to purify genomic DNA from total PBMCs and tumor samples. PBMCs were collected pretreatment and during treatment, and were isolated and stored as previously described. Details on this clone: No antigen is known for it. No base-level quality is on record; no much larger clone is a single base apart.

Each PCR received spiked-in synthetic TCR analog templates so that absolute template abundance could be estimated from read counts. TCRbeta CDR3 regions were amplified from genomic DNA with bias-controlled V and J gene primers using the immunoSEQ assay. Sequencing of rearranged TCRbeta segments was done at approximately 20X coverage. The paper's processing steps were these. Clustering was used to correct sequencing errors, and CDR3s were annotated against IMGT so that V, D and J genes could be assigned. Out-of-frame and stop-codon sequences were excluded, and only productive TCRbeta rearrangements were used in downstream analyses. Clonality was calculated as one minus the Shannon entropy normalized by the log of the number of unique productive sequences. Fisher's exact test with Benjamini-Hochberg correction, at a threshold of adjusted p below 0.01, was used to find clones that differed between time points or between blood and tumor. TCRdb re-hosts the immuneACCESS table, in-frame sequences only. Its copies lack some clones; in the studies checked, an unresolved V gene accounts for under half of them, and the cause for the rest is not known. The V and J calls and the clone size are those of that table, but D and trimming were determined from the DNA. Within this sample are roughly 100,000 clones, with approximately 87% of them counted one time only. Jointly, the top ten make up around 8.1% of the sample.

The CDR3 spans 12 residues, from the cysteine through the phenylalanine. Only the CDR3 portion is preserved as DNA: 36 bases, with reading frame beginning at the first base. The germline V gene (reference sequence) supplies CDR1 GTSNPN and CDR2 SVGIG. Relative to germline, V is 4 bases shorter and J is 4 bases shorter, with 7 bases between their ends. The receptor chain draws on TRBV30 and TRBJ1-4; no D segment can be confidently identified. The receptor was derived from an older man with urothelial cancer. Sequences were derived from PBMCs, sampled around atezolizumab (anti-PD-L1) treatment. CDR3 protein: CAWTLFNEKLFF. The DNA is as follows: TGTGCCTGGACCCTTTTTAATGAAAAACTGTTTTTT.